A single sample gave rise to the 2 T cell receptor beta chains below, sequenced in a study of identical twins. MiXCR, applied by TCRdb to the 5' RACE reads, yields one record per CDR3 protein. The data show more than 1.5 million distinct CDR3 sequences, less than 35% seen once. The sample taken for sequencing was cord blood. These receptors all stem from a newborn girl in good health.

The chain employs TRBV19 and TRBJ1-2, with no clear D. Germline V gene data show CDR1 as LNHDA and CDR2 as SQIVND (reference sequence). CDR3 size: 14 residues. Trimming cost V 3 bases and J 3 bases, with 11 bases left between them. Here the CDR3 DNA reads TGTGCCAGTAGTATTGTCGGCGTCTACTATGGCTACACCTTC. Residues: CASSIVGVYYGYTF. The full variable domain, in which reference TRBV19 and TRBJ1-2 provide the parts outside the CDR3, is DGGITQSPKYLFRKEGQNVTLSCEQNLNHDAMYWYRQDPGQGLRLIYYSQIVNDFQKGDIAEGYSVSREKKESFPLTVTSAQKNPTAFYLCASSIVGVYYGYTFGSGTRLTVV.

A few counts support this clonotype. CDR3 protein: CASSSGQGAYNSPLHF. CDR3 sequence (DNA): TGCGCCAGCAGCTCGGGACAGGGGGCATATAATTCACCCCTCCACTTT. V is TRBV5-1 and J is TRBJ1-6; 12 positions agree with TRBD1. The V gene's germline CDR1 is SGHRS and CDR2 YFSETQ. V lost 3 bases and J lost 4; bases outside the gene matches: 2. The CDR3 has 16 amino acids. Looking up the rest from reference TRBV5-1 and TRBJ1-6 gives the full variable domain: KAGVTQTPRYLIKTRGQQVTLSCSPISGHRSVSWYQQTPGQGLQFLFEYFSETQRNKGNFPGRFSGRQFSNSRSEMNVSTLELGDSALYLCASSSGQGAYNSPLHFGNGTRLTVT.